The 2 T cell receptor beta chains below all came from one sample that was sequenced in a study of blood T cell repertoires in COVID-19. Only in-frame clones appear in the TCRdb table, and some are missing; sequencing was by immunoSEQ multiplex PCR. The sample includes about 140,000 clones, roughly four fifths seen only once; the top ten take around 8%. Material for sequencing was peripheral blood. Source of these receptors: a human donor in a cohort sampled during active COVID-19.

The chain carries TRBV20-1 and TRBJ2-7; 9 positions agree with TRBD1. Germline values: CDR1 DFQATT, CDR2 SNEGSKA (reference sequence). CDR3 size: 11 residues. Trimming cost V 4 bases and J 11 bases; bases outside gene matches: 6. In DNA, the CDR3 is TGCAGTGCTAAAGTATGGGACAGGGAGTACTTC. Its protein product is CSAKVWDREYF.

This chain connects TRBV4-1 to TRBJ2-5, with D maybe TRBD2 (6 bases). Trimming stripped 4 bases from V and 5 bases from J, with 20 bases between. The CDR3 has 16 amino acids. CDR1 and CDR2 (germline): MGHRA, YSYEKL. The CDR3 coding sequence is TGCGCCAGCAGCCGGACTATGGACACCCCGGGGGAGACCCAGTACTTC. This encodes CASSRTMDTPGETQYF.